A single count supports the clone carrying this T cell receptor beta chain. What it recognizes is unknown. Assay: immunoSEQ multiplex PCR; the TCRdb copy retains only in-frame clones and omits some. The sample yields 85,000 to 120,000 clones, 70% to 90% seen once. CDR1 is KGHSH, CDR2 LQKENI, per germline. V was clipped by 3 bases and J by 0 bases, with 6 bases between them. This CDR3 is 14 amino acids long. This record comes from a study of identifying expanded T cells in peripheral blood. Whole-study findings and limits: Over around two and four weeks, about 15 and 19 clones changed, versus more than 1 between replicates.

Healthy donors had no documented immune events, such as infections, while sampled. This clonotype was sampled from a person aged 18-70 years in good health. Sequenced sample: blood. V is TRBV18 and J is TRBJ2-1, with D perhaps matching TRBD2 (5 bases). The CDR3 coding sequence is TGTGCCAGCTCACCGGGGAGCTCCTACAATGAGCAGTTCTTC. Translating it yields CASSPGSSYNEQFF.